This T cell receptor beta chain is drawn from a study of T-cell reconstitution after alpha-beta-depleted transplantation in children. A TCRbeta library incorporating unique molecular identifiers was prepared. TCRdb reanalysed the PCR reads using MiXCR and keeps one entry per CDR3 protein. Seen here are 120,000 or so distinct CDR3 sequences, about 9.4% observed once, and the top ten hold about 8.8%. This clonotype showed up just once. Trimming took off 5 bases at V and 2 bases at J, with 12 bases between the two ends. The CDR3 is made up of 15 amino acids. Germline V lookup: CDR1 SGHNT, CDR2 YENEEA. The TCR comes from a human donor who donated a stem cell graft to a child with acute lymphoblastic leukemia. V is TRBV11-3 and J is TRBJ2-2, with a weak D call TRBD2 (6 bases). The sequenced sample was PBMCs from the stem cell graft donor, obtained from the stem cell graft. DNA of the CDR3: TGTGCCAGCAGCCAGGGACTGGGAAACACCGGGGAGCTGTTTTTT. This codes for CASSQGLGNTGELFF.